This T cell receptor beta chain was identified in a study of CD8+ T cells in alopecia areata (dated by TCRdb to 2016 to 2018). About the study as a whole: The treated patients, all with moderate-to-severe alopecia areata, were enrolled in an open-label pilot trial of oral tofacitinib given at 5 to 10 mg twice daily. Patients received tofacitinib for 6 to 18 months and were then followed off drug for 6 months to check for delayed response and recurrence. Disease severity in treated patients was measured with the SALT score, which quantifies the percentage of affected scalp surface area. The study used high-throughput TCRbeta sequencing to examine T cell clonal expansion in alopecia areata, in both the C3H/HeJ mouse model and human patients. In humans, TCRbeta sequencing was performed on scalp tissue and on sorted CD4+ and CD8+ peripheral blood T cells from healthy controls and from patients with patchy or totalis/universalis alopecia areata. Biopsies were taken from tofacitinib-treated patients at baseline and again at 4 and 24 weeks into treatment, and several of those patients also had a later scalp biopsy. Scalp clonality was compared among normal scalp (n=4), patchy alopecia areata scalp (n=8), and alopecia totalis/universalis scalp (n=8). The RNA source kit depended on sample type: the PAXgene miRNA kit for fixed scalp, the miRNeasy kit for PBMCs, and the RNeasy kit for mouse skin. Amplification of TCRbeta CDR3 regions was done by immunoSEQ multiplex PCR using 35 Vbeta forward primers and 13 Jbeta reverse primers. Broad study findings and their caveats: During tofacitinib treatment, many expanded lesional clones stuck around in both scalp and blood, and this persistence may partly explain why relapse happens after treatment is stopped. The treated cohort was small, with a single nonresponder, so links between baseline CD8+ expansion and response need larger studies. Compared with normal scalp, lesional scalp, particularly in alopecia totalis/universalis, had higher clonality and more expanded CD8+ clones, which suggests antigenic drive. With tofacitinib, both scalp clonality and the number of expanded CD8+ clones among the top 100 scalp clones went down significantly. Scalp TCR repertoire analysis is complicated because resident alphabeta T cells in normal human skin are also sequenced, whereas mouse skin is dominated by gammadelta T cells. TCR sequences shared between patients were less clear than in mice, possibly partly because of HLA diversity in the patient population.

The library came from the immunoSEQ multiplex PCR assay. For TCR sequencing, RNA was extracted from every sample and reverse transcribed into cDNA to serve as template. SuperScript III was used to make first-strand cDNA, primed with a 2:1 mix of oligo-dT and random hexamers. A synthetic immune receptor repertoire was used to measure amplification bias, and any remaining bias was corrected computationally. Regarding the original processing steps: Raw reads were preprocessed to remove errors, and CDR3 was defined by IMGT conventions from the conserved cysteine to phenylalanine. To get clonality, Shannon entropy was normalized by log2 of the number of productive unique TCRs and the result was subtracted from 1. Whether each scalp clone was CD4 or CD8 was inferred by checking scalp TCRbeta sequences against the CD4 and CD8 repertoires from sorted blood. TCRdb re-hosts the immuneACCESS table, in-frame sequences only. Its copies lack some clones; in the studies checked, an unresolved V gene accounts for under half of them, and the cause for the rest is not known. From that table come the V and J calls and clone size; the DNA was used to work out D and trimming. The sample contains about 210,000 clones, roughly 56% of them found a single time. 1.6% of the sample rests with the top ten.

Trimming accounts for 4 bases at V and 6 bases at J, while the number of junction bases matched to no gene is 5. The CDR3 contains 13 residues, cysteine and phenylalanine counted. The DNA shown is the 39-base CDR3, in frame from base 1. CDR1 SQVTM and CDR2 ANQGSEA are derived from the germline V gene. A remark on this clone: It has no known antigen specificity. Nothing much larger sits one base from this clone, and base qualities are not available.

In light of the paper, this sample's time point label describes: around 28 days on oral tofacitinib. The treatment or condition label of this sample denotes: oral pan-JAK inhibitor, 5-10 mg twice daily. Lesional scalp punch biopsies and peripheral blood were obtained from alopecia areata patients. PBMCs were separated by density centrifugation and stained for CD3, CD4 and CD8, after which CD4+ and CD8+ T cells were sorted on a FACSAria. The chain joins TRBV29-1 to TRBJ1-2; 10 central bases correspond to TRBD1. The clonotype comes from a human donor with alopecia areata. Sequenced here: CD4+ T cells sorted from blood, sampled at week 4, from a patient treated with tofacitinib. The CDR3 is CSVGDRGFDGYTF. The nucleotides are TGCAGCGTTGGGGACAGGGGATTCGATGGCTACACCTTC.